This TCR beta chain was obtained from a study of siplizumab effects on memory and regulatory T cells. Per sample, the assay covered around 10^5 TCR templates. The protocol was immunoSEQ multiplex PCR, while the TCRdb copy is restricted to in-frame clones and leaves out a portion. The sample comprises under 110,000 clones, 92% of which are singletons, and 12% rests with the top ten. In the case of this clone: Antigen unknown.

The CDR3 has 13 residues. Trimming removed 4 bases from V and 0 bases from J, with 4 bases in between. CDR1 and CDR2 (germline): LNHDA, SQIVND (reference sequence). General observations from the study: Confirmatory evidence of suppressive function in proliferating siplizumab-culture Tregs was not obtained. With siplizumab, cumulative frequency of CD4+ memory-derived alloreactive sequences dropped significantly. Memory cells seemed less diverse than naive T cells, which also seemed major contributors to the alloresponse.

This TCR came from a human donor in good health. Material: non-Treg CD4+ T cells sorted from blood. The chain is built from TRBV19 and TRBJ2-4; no clear D gene. For the CDR3, the DNA is TGTGCCAGTAGTAGGCTAGCCAAAAACATTCAGTACTTC. It translates to CASSRLAKNIQYF.